This T cell receptor (beta chain) was captured in a study of T-cell reconstitution after alpha-beta-depleted transplantation in children. This clonotype was observed a single time. J gave up 3 bases and V 2 bases, and 5 bases lay outside the gene matches. Germline CDR1 reads SGHTA; CDR2 reads FQGNSA. There are 15 residues in the CDR3. It was with unique molecular identifiers that the TCRbeta library was prepared. TCRdb itself ran the PCR reads through MiXCR, one entry per CDR3 protein. The sample has about half a million distinct CDR3 sequences; roughly an eighth are singletons. The input for sequencing was PBMCs from the stem cell graft donor, taken from the stem cell graft. The receptor was derived from a human donor who donated a stem cell graft to a child with combined immunodeficiency. The chain is built from TRBV7-2 and TRBJ1-1, with 8 bases identical to TRBD1. CDR3 residues: CASSLRGQVYTEAFF. DNA of the CDR3: TGTGCCAGCAGCTTACGGGGACAGGTATACACTGAAGCTTTCTTT.